A single sample gave rise to the 29 T cell receptor beta chains below, sequenced in a study of cytomegalovirus exposure and HLA in healthy donors. The PCR employed 60 Vbeta primers together with 13 Jbeta primers. The repertoire was sequenced with immunoSEQ multiplex PCR; TCRdb's copy has only in-frame clones and lacks some. Of under 130,000 clones in the sample, roughly 80% were seen once. Material: PBMCs. These receptors were taken from a middle-aged woman in good health and CMV-seropositive.

The rearrangement joins TRBV11-2 to TRBJ2-3, with 7 bases that match TRBD1. With V trimmed by 2 bases and J by 5 bases, 10 bases remained unmatched. The CDR3 length is 16 residues. Per germline, CDR1 SGHAT and CDR2 FQNNGV. In DNA, the CDR3 is TGTGCCAGCAGCTTAAGGGGGCTTAGGTCGGTAGATACGCAGTATTTT. Its protein is CASSLRGLRSVDTQYF.

The genes are TRBV5-1 and TRBJ2-2; D unclear. Germline CDR1 and CDR2: SGHRS and YFSETQ. V was trimmed by 0 bases and J by 2 bases, leaving 11 bases between them. The CDR3 spans 16 residues. CDR3: CASSLAAGANTGELFF. The CDR3 DNA reads TGCGCCAGCAGCTTGGCCGCCGGAGCCAACACCGGGGAGCTGTTTTTT. Combining the CDR3 with reference TRBV5-1 and TRBJ2-2 gives the whole variable domain KAGVTQTPRYLIKTRGQQVTLSCSPISGHRSVSWYQQTPGQGLQFLFEYFSETQRNKGNFPGRFSGRQFSNSRSEMNVSTLELGDSALYLCASSLAAGANTGELFFGEGSRLTVL.

J is TRBJ2-7 and V is TRBV7-8, with 9 bases fitting TRBD1. The CDR3 runs to 15 residues. Germline loops: CDR1 SGHVS, CDR2 FQNEAQ. Trimming removed 3 bases from V and 4 bases from J; junction bases left unmatched: 7. The CDR3 region is CASSFGTGLMYEQYF. CDR3 nucleotides: TGTGCCAGCAGCTTCGGGACAGGGCTTATGTACGAGCAGTACTTC. Complete variable domain (other parts from reference TRBV7-8 and TRBJ2-7): GAGVSQSPRYKVAKRGQDVALRCDPISGHVSLFWYQQALGQGPEFLTYFQNEAQLDKSGLPSDRFFAERPEGSVSTLKIQRTQQEDSAVYLCASSFGTGLMYEQYFGPGTRLTVT.

J is TRBJ1-4 and V is TRBV9; unclear D gene. V lost 4 bases to trimming and J lost 6 bases, with 7 bases between them. CDR1 is SGDLS and CDR2 is YYNGEE in the germline V gene. This CDR3 spans 12 amino acids. The CDR3 DNA reads as TGTGCCAGCAGCACCCAGTATGAAAAACTGTTTTTT. This sequence encodes CASSTQYEKLFF. Full variable domain (outside the CDR3, taken from reference TRBV9 and TRBJ1-4): DSGVTQTPKHLITATGQRVTLRCSPRSGDLSVYWYQQSLDQGLQFLIQYYNGEERAKGNILERFSAQQFPDLHSELNLSSLELGDSALYFCASSTQYEKLFFGSGTQLSVL.

J is TRBJ2-7 and V is TRBV7-8, with 10 bases identical to TRBD1. Germline assignment: CDR1 SGHVS and CDR2 FQNEAQ. The CDR3 loop spans 16 amino acids. With 3 bases clipped from V and 4 bases from J, the junction kept 9 bases outside the gene matches. In DNA form, the CDR3 reads TGTGCCAGCAGCTTTCGACCGGGACAGGGGATATACGAGCAGTACTTC. It codes for CASSFRPGQGIYEQYF.

The J gene is TRBJ1-2, the V gene TRBV27; possible D gene TRBD1, 5 bases. CDR1 and CDR2 (germline): MNHEY, SMNVEV (reference sequence). The CDR3 consists of 13 residues. Trimming left V 7 bases short and J 4 bases short, with 13 bases between. The CDR3 is CASISRGGYGYTF. The CDR3 region has the DNA TGTGCCAGCATCTCCCGGGGGGGCTATGGCTACACCTTC.

The chain's CDR3 is CASSMAKEAFF. Written as DNA, the CDR3 is TGTGCCAGTAGTATGGCCAAAGAAGCTTTCTTT. The chain combines TRBV19 with TRBJ1-1; D ambiguous. Trimming pared 3 bases from V and 8 bases from J, leaving 7 bases between. The CDR3 contains 11 residues. Germline values: CDR1 LNHDA, CDR2 SQIVND (reference sequence).

The genes are TRBV6-1 and TRBJ1-1, with D possibly TRBD1 on 6 matching bases. CDR3 size: 13 residues. Germline V gene data show CDR1 as MNHNS and CDR2 as SASEGT. With 3 bases removed from V and 3 bases from J, the gap between germline ends came to 8 bases. The CDR3 DNA is TGTGCCAGCAGTGAGTACAGGGACACTGAAGCTTTCTTT. Amino acids: CASSEYRDTEAFF.

This chain uses TRBV5-8 with TRBJ2-7; D remains ambiguous. CDR3 size: 14 residues. V gave up 4 bases and J gave up 1 base, with 12 bases separating them. Germline CDR1 SGHTS, CDR2 YDEGEE. The CDR3 loop reads CASSPNPISYEQYF. Written as DNA, the CDR3 is TGTGCCAGCAGCCCTAACCCTATTTCCTACGAGCAGTACTTC.

This clone was detected a few times. The chain employs TRBV6-5 and TRBJ2-1; D gene ambiguous. Germline CDR1 is MNHEY and CDR2 is SVGAGI. This CDR3 is 15 amino acids long. Trimming pared 5 bases from V and 9 bases from J, leaving 20 bases between. This CDR3 is CASSPGDSVVGEQFF. CDR3 nucleotides: TGTGCCAGCAGTCCCGGCGACTCCGTTGTGGGTGAGCAGTTCTTC.

J is TRBJ2-3 and V is TRBV4-3; maybe TRBD2 (6 bases). Trimming pared 0 bases from V and 1 base from J, leaving 8 bases between. Per the germline V gene, CDR1 is LGHNA and CDR2 is YSLEER. The CDR3 extends over 15 amino acids. The CDR3 sequence is CASSQEERGTDTQYF. The CDR3 DNA reads TGCGCCAGCAGCCAAGAGGAGCGGGGCACAGATACGCAGTATTTT.

This chain links TRBV28 with TRBJ2-7; the D gene is possibly TRBD1 (6 bases). The V end was cut by 5 bases, the J end by 1 base, with 21 bases between. The CDR3 is made up of 17 amino acids. Germline lookup yields CDR1 MDHEN and CDR2 SYDVKM. CDR3: CASSPRPTGRFSYEQYF. CDR3 nucleotide sequence: TGTGCCAGCAGTCCCCGACCGACAGGCCGGTTTTCCTACGAGCAGTACTTC.

The chain links TRBV9 to TRBJ1-1; D gene uncertain. Germline lookup yields CDR1 SGDLS and CDR2 YYNGEE. Deletions cut 0 bases from V and 0 bases from J, with 6 bases between. The CDR3 is 14 residues long. DNA for the CDR3: TGTGCCAGCAGCGTAGCGGTAATGAACACTGAAGCTTTCTTT. Translated: CASSVAVMNTEAFF.

V gene TRBV10-3 combines with J gene TRBJ1-2; no definite D call. The germline CDR1 and CDR2 sequences are ENHRY and SYGVKD. The CDR3 has 13 residues. V was cut by 3 bases and J by 3 bases, with 8 bases left in between. CDR3 amino acids: CAISDHRDYGYTF. For the CDR3, the DNA is TGTGCCATCAGTGATCACAGAGACTATGGCTACACCTTC.

This clone was observed a handful of times. The chain combines TRBV4-3 with TRBJ2-2, with D maybe TRBD2 (6 bases). In germline, CDR1 is LGHNA, CDR2 YSLEER. The length of the CDR3 is 16 residues. Trimming stripped 0 bases from V and 8 bases from J, with 16 bases between. The CDR3 region is CASSQDRRGSEGELFF. DNA for the CDR3: TGCGCCAGCAGCCAAGATCGGAGGGGATCGGAAGGGGAGCTGTTTTTT.

V gene TRBV28 combines with J gene TRBJ1-2; 10 bases agree with TRBD1. V lost 5 bases and J lost 3; bases outside the gene matches: 9. Germline CDR1 is MDHEN and CDR2 is SYDVKM. The CDR3 is 16 residues long. The CDR3 sequence is CASSRMGTGVDYGYTF. Written as DNA, the CDR3 is TGTGCCAGCAGTCGAATGGGGACAGGGGTTGACTATGGCTACACCTTC.

The rearrangement links TRBV11-2 to TRBJ1-1, with D perhaps TRBD1 (6 bases). The CDR3 is made up of 16 amino acids. Between the trimmed V and J ends, which lost 4 bases and 6 bases, there was a span of 21 bases. CDR1 is SGHAT, CDR2 FQNNGV, per germline. CDR3 amino acids: CASSWNGGREAPEAFF. CDR3 nucleotide sequence: TGTGCCAGCAGCTGGAATGGGGGCAGGGAAGCTCCTGAAGCTTTCTTT. Full variable domain (outside the CDR3, taken from reference TRBV11-2 and TRBJ1-1): EAGVAQSPRYKIIEKRQSVAFWCNPISGHATLYWYQQILGQGPKLLIQFQNNGVVDDSQLPKDRFSAERLKGVDSTLKIQPAKLEDSAVYLCASSWNGGREAPEAFFGQGTRLTVV.

J is TRBJ2-5 and V is TRBV2; TRBD1 might be the D (6 bases). Germline lookup yields CDR1 SNHLY and CDR2 FYNNEI. The CDR3 is 13 amino acids. V was clipped by 7 bases and J by 10 bases, with 19 bases between them. The CDR3 here is CASKFRGRLGQYF. The CDR3 DNA sequence: TGTGCCAGCAAATTCAGGGGCCGCTTGGGCCAGTACTTC.

This clone was picked up a small number of times. The rearrangement uses TRBV9 and TRBJ2-1, with 7 bases aligning to TRBD1. The V and J ends lost 0 bases and 0 bases, in that order; junction bases with no gene match: 6. Looked up from germline, CDR1 is SGDLS and CDR2 is YYNGEE. This CDR3 has 17 residues. The CDR3: CASSVGGGRSSYNEQFF. The DNA of the CDR3 is TGTGCCAGCAGCGTAGGAGGGGGCCGAAGCTCCTACAATGAGCAGTTCTTC. Looking up the rest from reference TRBV9 and TRBJ2-1 gives the full variable domain: DSGVTQTPKHLITATGQRVTLRCSPRSGDLSVYWYQQSLDQGLQFLIQYYNGEERAKGNILERFSAQQFPDLHSELNLSSLELGDSALYFCASSVGGGRSSYNEQFFGPGTRLTVL.

This clone has only one observation. CDR3 in amino acids: CASSRDRGPYNEQFF. CDR3 nucleotides: TGTGCCAGCAGTCGGGACAGGGGACCTTACAATGAGCAGTTCTTC. The chain has TRBV6-5 and TRBJ2-1; 10 nucleotides match TRBD1. V was clipped by 5 bases and J by 4 bases; unmatched bases: 5. The CDR3 consists of 15 residues. Germline loops: CDR1 MNHEY, CDR2 SVGAGI.

This clone is medium-sized within its sample. The chain has TRBV2 and TRBJ1-1, with D perhaps TRBD1 (5 bases). Germline V lookup: CDR1 SNHLY, CDR2 FYNNEI. This CDR3 region has 10 residues. Trimming cost V 8 bases and J 6 bases, with 7 bases left between them. CDR3 bases: TGTGCCAGCGGGGGGGCTGAAGCTTTCTTT. Translation: CASGGAEAFF.

J is TRBJ2-7 and V is TRBV5-1; 8 bases align to TRBD2. The CDR3 is 14 residues long. V was clipped by 2 bases and J by 4 bases; unmatched bases: 5. The V gene's germline CDR1 is SGHRS and CDR2 YFSETQ. CDR3 DNA: TGCGCCAGCAGCTTCGATAGCGGGATTTACGAGCAGTACTTC. Protein sequence: CASSFDSGIYEQYF.

This clone appeared a single time. The chain uses TRBV21-1 and TRBJ1-2. TRBV21-1 is labeled a pseudogene. The CDR3 spans 14 residues. Written as DNA, the CDR3 is TGTGCCAGCAGCAAAGTAGCGGGGATCGGGGGCTACACCTTC. It codes for CASSKVAGIGGYTF.

This chain links TRBV9 with TRBJ2-7; 7 positions agree with TRBD2. Germline CDR1 reads SGDLS; CDR2 reads YYNGEE. This CDR3 is 16 amino acids long. The V and J ends lost 0 bases and 2 bases, in that order; junction bases with no gene match: 8. Here the CDR3 DNA reads TGTGCCAGCAGCGTAGGGGGGAGCGGGGATACCTACGAGCAGTACTTC. It yields the protein CASSVGGSGDTYEQYF.

This clone occurred a few times. CDR3 residues: CASKGGYGYTEAFF. CDR3 DNA: TGTGCCAGCAAGGGAGGGTATGGGTACACTGAAGCTTTCTTT. The chain recombines TRBV5-6 with TRBJ1-1; D remains unclear. Germline CDR1 is SGHDT and CDR2 is YYEEEE. This CDR3 contains 14 residues. Trimming took 6 bases from V and 3 from J, leaving 15 bases between them. The variable domain in full, completed from reference TRBV5-6 and TRBJ1-1, reads DAGVTQSPTHLIKTRGQQVTLRCSPKSGHDTVSWYQQALGQGPQFIFQYYEEEERQRGNFPDRFSGHQFPNYSSELNVNALLLGDSALYLCASKGGYGYTEAFFGQGTRLTVV.

V is TRBV12-5 and J is TRBJ1-1; perhaps TRBD1 as D (6 bases). Trimming removed 0 bases at V and 1 base at J, with 12 bases between. The CDR3 runs 16 residues. CDR1 is LGHNT and CDR2 is FRNRAP in the germline V gene. CDR3 DNA: TGTGCTAGTGGTTTGGTCCTTGGACAGTCGAACACTGAAGCTTTCTTT. Encoded protein: CASGLVLGQSNTEAFF. The full variable domain, its missing parts supplied by reference TRBV12-5 and TRBJ1-1, is DARVTQTPRHKVTEMGQEVTMRCQPILGHNTVFWYRQTMMQGLELLAYFRNRAPLDDSGMPKDRFSAEMPDATLATLKIQPSEPRDSAVYFCASGLVLGQSNTEAFFGQGTRLTVV.

This chain joins TRBV18 and TRBJ2-7; D might be TRBD2 (5 bases). CDR3 length: 14 amino acids. Trimming shortened V by 4 bases and J by 1 base, and 11 bases separated the two germline ends. From germline, CDR1 is KGHSH and CDR2 LQKENI. CDR3 protein: CASSLGLLSYEQYF. CDR3 bases: TGTGCCAGCTCACTTGGACTCCTGTCCTACGAGCAGTACTTC.

This chain connects TRBV13 to TRBJ2-7; D is unresolved. Germline lookup yields CDR1 PRHDT and CDR2 FYEKMQ (reference sequence). V lost 4 bases and J 0 bases, leaving 7 bases between the germline ends. This CDR3 is built from 13 residues. The CDR3 here is CASSSTDSYEQYF. In DNA form, the CDR3 reads TGTGCCAGCAGCTCTACAGACTCCTACGAGCAGTACTTC.

There are a few counts of this clone. The CDR3 sequence is CASSLDHYEQYF. CDR3 coding DNA: TGTGCCAGCAGCTTAGATCACTACGAGCAGTACTTC. The gene calls are TRBV11-3 and TRBJ2-7; D unresolved. Deletions cut 0 bases from V and 3 bases from J, with 3 bases between. Germline V gene sequence: CDR1 SGHNT, CDR2 YENEEA. The CDR3 loop spans 12 amino acids.